This T cell receptor beta chain was identified during a study of blood T cell repertoires in COVID-19. About the study: In each case, the material was cDNA or gDNA derived from T cells, B-cell-depleted T cells, or PBMCs.

This clone was seen only once. Method: immunoSEQ multiplex PCR; TCRdb's copy keeps in-frame clones and lacks some. The sample holds 350,000 to 400,000 clones, roughly 89% seen once. This CDR3 has 15 residues. V lost 1 base and J lost 7, with 14 bases in between. Germline V lookup: CDR1 MNHEY, CDR2 SVGAGI. The chain couples TRBV6-5 to TRBJ2-1; TRBD2 might be the D (6 bases). This sequence originates from a man aged 18 to 29 with active or convalescent COVID-19. The sequenced sample consisted of peripheral blood. In DNA, the CDR3 is TGTGCCAGCAGTTACTTGGGGGGAACCGCGAATGAGCAGTTCTTC. It encodes CASSYLGGTANEQFF.